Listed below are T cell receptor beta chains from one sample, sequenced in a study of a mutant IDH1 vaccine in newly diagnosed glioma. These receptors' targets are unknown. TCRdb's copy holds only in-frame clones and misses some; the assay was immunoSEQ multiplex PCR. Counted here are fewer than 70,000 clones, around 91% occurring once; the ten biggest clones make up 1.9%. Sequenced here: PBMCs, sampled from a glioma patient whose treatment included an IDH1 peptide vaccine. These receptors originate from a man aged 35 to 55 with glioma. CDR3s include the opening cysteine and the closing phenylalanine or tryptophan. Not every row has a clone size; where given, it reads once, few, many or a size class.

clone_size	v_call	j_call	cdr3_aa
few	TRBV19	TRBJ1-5	CASSVPQGNQPQHF
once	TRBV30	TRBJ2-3	CARGSGGPPSTDTQYF
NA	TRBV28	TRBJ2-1	CASSRTGARTNEQFF
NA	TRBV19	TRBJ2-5	CASSIIEGAETQYF
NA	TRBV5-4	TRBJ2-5	CASSSVPSETQYF
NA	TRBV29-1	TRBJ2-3	CSVTDRPELDTQYF
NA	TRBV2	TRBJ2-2	CASSGGQKTGELFF
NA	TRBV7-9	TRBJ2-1	CASSSGLAPSYNEQFF
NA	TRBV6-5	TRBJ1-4	CASSYMRGSEKLFF
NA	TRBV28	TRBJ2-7	CASSFGSYEQYF
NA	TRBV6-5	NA	CASSLGLANSYEQYF
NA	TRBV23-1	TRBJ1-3	CASSQDSSGNTIYF
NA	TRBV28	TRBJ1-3	CASKWSNLAGNTIYF
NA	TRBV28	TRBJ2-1	CATHRSGGGGNEQFF
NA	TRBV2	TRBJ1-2	CASSREVGGYRYTF
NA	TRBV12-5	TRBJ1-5	CASGLQDRDQPQHF
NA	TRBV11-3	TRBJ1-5	CASSRGRAGKWLLSNQPQHF
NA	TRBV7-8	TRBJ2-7	CASSLTHPGSYEQYF
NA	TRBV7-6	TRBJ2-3	CASSLEGLSFSTDTQYF
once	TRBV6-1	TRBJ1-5	CASSARTGQGSNQPQHF
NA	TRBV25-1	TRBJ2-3	CASSGGTSGRATDTQYF
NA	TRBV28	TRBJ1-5	CASILSGGIGARQPQHF
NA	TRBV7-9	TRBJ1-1	CASSFDSGDGEAFF
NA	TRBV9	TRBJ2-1	CASSVAGGDYNEQFF
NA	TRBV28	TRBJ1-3	CASSLIGGGNTIYF
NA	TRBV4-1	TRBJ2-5	CASSEEGGFGETQYF
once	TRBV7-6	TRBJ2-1	CASSLELAGRLSYNEQFF
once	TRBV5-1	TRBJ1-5	CASSPAGEDNQPQHF
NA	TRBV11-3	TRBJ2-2	CASSSQGSGRVYTGELFF
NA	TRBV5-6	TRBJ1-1	CASSLTVTMNTEAFF
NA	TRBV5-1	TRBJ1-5	CASSLFGFVNQPQHF
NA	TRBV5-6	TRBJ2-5	CASSRDRRSQYF
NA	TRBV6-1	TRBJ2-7	CASVGLAGSYEQYF
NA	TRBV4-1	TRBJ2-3	CASSLQGGDTQYF
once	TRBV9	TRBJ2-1	CASSVELAGGGKRNEQFF
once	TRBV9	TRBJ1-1	CASSVAEGAAFF
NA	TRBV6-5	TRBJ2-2	CASSLDSFNTGELFF
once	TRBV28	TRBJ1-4	CASSLTGAYEKLFF
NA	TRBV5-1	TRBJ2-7	CASSLGDRTYEQYF
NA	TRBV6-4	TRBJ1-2	CASSDWDRGVGGGYTF
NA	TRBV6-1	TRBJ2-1	CASTRDNEQFF
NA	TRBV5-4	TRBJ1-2	CASSRGGGSDGYTF
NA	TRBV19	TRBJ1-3	CASSIPLTTGGNTIYF
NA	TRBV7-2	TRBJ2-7	CASSLASSYEQYF
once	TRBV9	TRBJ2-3	CASSARPTGGTWKASTDTQYF
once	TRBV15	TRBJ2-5	CATSRGTGIQETQYF
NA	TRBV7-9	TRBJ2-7	CASSLSGTGIYEQYF
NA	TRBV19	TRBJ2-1	CASSIPPHSYNEQFF
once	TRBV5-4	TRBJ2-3	CASSFFRDRATDTQYF
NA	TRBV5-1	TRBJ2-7	CASSLLPGQGYEQYF
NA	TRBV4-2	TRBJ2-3	CASSQDATSRDTQYF
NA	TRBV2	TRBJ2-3	CASSESGDTQYF
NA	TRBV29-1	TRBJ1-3	CSVFQTVNSGNTIYF
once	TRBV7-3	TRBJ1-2	CASSSPSNYGYTF
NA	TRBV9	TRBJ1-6	CASSPRQGQNSPLHF
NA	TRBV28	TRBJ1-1	CASSSRGAEAFF